Sequencing of this T cell receptor beta chain was carried out in a study of cytomegalovirus exposure and HLA in healthy donors. The CDR3 has 14 residues. The germline CDR1 and CDR2 sequences are SGHRS and YFSETQ. Between the trimmed V and J ends, which lost 5 bases and 3 bases, there was a span of 11 bases. Unrecorded immune exposure was likely among donors, who were nominally healthy when sampled. PCR primers comprised 60 Vbeta and 13 Jbeta primers. The protocol was immunoSEQ multiplex PCR, while the TCRdb copy is restricted to in-frame clones and leaves out a portion. The sample carries some 100,000 clones, 79% recorded once. Worth noting for this clone: As yet, its antigen is unknown.

Findings of the study overall: Reports state that TCR beta sequences accurately predicted most subjects' HLA-A and HLA-B alleles. For most TCR sequences rarity was the rule, although some public TCRs occurred in many donors. HLA restriction was apparent for most CMV-associated TCR beta chains in a later analysis.

This TCR came from a female donor in good health and CMV-seropositive. The sequenced material came from PBMCs. This rearrangement joins TRBV5-1 to TRBJ2-2, with D unclear. The CDR3 here is CASRWRMDTGELFF. Here the CDR3 DNA reads TGCGCCAGCAGGTGGCGGATGGACACCGGGGAGCTGTTTTTT. Full variable domain (rest looked up from reference TRBV5-1 and TRBJ2-2): KAGVTQTPRYLIKTRGQQVTLSCSPISGHRSVSWYQQTPGQGLQFLFEYFSETQRNKGNFPGRFSGRQFSNSRSEMNVSTLELGDSALYLCASRWRMDTGELFFGEGSRLTVL.